This TCR beta chain stems from a study of metastatic and nonmetastatic thyroid tumors. Study-level background: Blood and tumor or nodule tissue repertoires from malignant and benign thyroid patients were compared.

In the original processing: For papillary thyroid cancer, a distant-metastasis classifier was constructed from CDR3 differences observed across clinicopathological groups. TCRdb re-processed the PCR reads through MiXCR. TCRdb's processing, not the authors', yielded these V and J calls. The repertoire holds fewer than 16,000 clones, with about 23% as singletons. General study findings and limits: Patients with malignant thyroid tumors reportedly had significantly higher TCR beta diversity than those with benign nodules, in blood and tumor.

On this clone: Its cognate antigen is unknown.

CDR1 and CDR2 from the germline V gene are DFQATT and SNEGSKA (reference sequence). The V gene lost 2 bases and the J gene lost 0 bases, with 25 bases spanning the gap. The CDR3 is made up of 19 amino acids. The entire patient cohort was treatment-naive prior to thyroid surgery. This chain connects TRBV20-1 to TRBJ1-1; tentatively, D is TRBD1 (5 bases). Sequencing was done on a sample of tumor tissue. The sequence derives from a female donor with papillary thyroid cancer or a benign thyroid nodule (not recorded which). Some clones in this sample may be carry-over from other donors' samples. The CDR3 sequence: CSARPTRDGKSLVNTEAFF. CDR3 bases: TGCAGTGCTAGACCGACGAGGGACGGTAAGTCCCTGGTGAACACTGAAGCTTTCTTT.